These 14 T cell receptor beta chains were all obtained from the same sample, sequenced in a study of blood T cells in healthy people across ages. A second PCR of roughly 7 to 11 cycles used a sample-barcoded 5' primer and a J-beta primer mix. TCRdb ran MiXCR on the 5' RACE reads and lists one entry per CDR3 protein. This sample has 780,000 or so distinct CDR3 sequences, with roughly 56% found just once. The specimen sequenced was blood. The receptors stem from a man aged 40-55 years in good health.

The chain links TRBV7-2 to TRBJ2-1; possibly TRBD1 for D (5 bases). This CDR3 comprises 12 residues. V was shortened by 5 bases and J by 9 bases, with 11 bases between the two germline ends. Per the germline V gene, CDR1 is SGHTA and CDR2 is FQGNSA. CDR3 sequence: CASSQPGPEQFF. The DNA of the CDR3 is TGTGCCAGCAGCCAGCCAGGGCCTGAGCAGTTCTTC.

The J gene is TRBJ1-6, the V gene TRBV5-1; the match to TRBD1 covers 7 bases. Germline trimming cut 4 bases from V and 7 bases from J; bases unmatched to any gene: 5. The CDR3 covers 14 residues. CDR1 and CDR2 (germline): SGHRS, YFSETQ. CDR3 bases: TGCGCCAGCAGCCAGGGGGAACGCAATTCACCCCTCCACTTT. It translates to CASSQGERNSPLHF. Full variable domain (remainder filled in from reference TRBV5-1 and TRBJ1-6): KAGVTQTPRYLIKTRGQQVTLSCSPISGHRSVSWYQQTPGQGLQFLFEYFSETQRNKGNFPGRFSGRQFSNSRSEMNVSTLELGDSALYLCASSQGERNSPLHFGNGTRLTVT.

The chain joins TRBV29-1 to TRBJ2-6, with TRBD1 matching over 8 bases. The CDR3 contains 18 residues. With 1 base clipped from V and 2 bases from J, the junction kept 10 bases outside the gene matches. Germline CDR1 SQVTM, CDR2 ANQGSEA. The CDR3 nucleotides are TGCAGCGTTGAAGCCGTGGACAGGGTGAGAACTGGGGCCAACGTCCTGACTTTC. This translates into CSVEAVDRVRTGANVLTF. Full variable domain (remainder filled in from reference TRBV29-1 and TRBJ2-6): SAVISQKPSRDICQRGTSLTIQCQVDSQVTMMFWYRQQPGQSLTLIATANQGSEATYESGFVIDKFPISRPNLTFSTLTVSNMSPEDSSIYLCSVEAVDRVRTGANVLTFGAGSRLTVL.

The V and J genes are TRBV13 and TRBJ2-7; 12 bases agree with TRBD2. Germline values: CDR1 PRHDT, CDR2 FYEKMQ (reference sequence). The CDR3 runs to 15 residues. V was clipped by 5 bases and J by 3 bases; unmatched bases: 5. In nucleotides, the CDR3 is TGTGCCAGCAGCACTCGGACTAGCGGGGTCTACGAGCAGTACTTC. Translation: CASSTRTSGVYEQYF.

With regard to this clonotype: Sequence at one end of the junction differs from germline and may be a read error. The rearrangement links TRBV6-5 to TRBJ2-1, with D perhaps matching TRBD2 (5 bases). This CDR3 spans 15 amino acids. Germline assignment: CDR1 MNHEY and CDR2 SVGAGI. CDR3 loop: CASSYRQRTYHEQFF. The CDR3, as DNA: TGTGCCAGCAGCTACCGTCAGCGGACCTACCATGAGCAGTTCTTC.

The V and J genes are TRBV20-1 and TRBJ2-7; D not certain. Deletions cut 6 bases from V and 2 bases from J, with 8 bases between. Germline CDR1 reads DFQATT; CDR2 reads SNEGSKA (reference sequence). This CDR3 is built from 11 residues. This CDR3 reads CSAGITYEQYF. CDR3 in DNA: TGCAGTGCAGGGATTACCTACGAGCAGTACTTC.

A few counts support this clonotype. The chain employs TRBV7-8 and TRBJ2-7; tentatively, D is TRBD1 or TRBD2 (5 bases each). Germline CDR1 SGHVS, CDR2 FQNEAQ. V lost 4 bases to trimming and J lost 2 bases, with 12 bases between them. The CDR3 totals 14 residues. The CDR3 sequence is CASSSGTATYEQYF. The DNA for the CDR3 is TGTGCCAGCAGCTCTGGGACCGCCACCTACGAGCAGTACTTC.

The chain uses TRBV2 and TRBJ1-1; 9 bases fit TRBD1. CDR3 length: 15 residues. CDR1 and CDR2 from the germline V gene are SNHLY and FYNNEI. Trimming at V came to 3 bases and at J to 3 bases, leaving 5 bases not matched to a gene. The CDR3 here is CASSEAQGADTEAFF. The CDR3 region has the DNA TGTGCCAGCAGTGAGGCACAGGGGGCAGACACTGAAGCTTTCTTT.

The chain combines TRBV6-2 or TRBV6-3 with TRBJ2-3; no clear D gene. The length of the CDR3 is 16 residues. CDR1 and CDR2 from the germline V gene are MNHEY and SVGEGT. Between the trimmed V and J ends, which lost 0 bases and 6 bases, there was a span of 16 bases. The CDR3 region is CASSYSSPPREDTQYF. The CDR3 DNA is TGTGCCAGCAGTTACTCGTCCCCTCCCCGCGAGGATACGCAGTATTTT.

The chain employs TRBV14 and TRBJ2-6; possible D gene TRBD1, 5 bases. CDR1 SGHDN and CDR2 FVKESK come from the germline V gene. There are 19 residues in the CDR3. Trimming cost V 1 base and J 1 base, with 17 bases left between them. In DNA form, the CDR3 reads TGTGCCAGCAGCCAAGTGGGTGGGGCAGTTTATTCTGGGGCCAACGTCCTGACTTTC. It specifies CASSQVGGAVYSGANVLTF. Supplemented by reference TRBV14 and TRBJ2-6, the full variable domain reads EAGVTQFPSHSVIEKGQTVTLRCDPISGHDNLYWYRRVMGKEIKFLLHFVKESKQDESGMPNNRFLAERTGGTYSTLKVQPAELEDSGVYFCASSQVGGAVYSGANVLTFGAGSRLTVL.

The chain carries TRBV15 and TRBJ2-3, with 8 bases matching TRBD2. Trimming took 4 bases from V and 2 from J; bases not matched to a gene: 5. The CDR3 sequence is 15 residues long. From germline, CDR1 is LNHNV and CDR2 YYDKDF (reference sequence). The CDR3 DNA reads TGTGCCACCAGCACCCCGGGACTAGACACAGATACGCAGTATTTT. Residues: CATSTPGLDTDTQYF.

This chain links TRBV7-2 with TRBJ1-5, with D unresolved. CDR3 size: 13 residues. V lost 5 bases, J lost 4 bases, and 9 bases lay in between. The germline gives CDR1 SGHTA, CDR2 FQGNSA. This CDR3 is CASSPDLNQPQHF. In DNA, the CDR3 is TGTGCCAGCAGCCCAGACCTAAATCAGCCCCAGCATTTT.

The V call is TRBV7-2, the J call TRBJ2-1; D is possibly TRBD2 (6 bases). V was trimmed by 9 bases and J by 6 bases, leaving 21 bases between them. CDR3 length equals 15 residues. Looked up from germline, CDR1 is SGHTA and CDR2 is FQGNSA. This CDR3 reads CASQLRRAGRNEQFF. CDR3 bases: TGTGCCAGTCAACTCCGGAGAGCGGGCCGCAATGAGCAGTTCTTC.

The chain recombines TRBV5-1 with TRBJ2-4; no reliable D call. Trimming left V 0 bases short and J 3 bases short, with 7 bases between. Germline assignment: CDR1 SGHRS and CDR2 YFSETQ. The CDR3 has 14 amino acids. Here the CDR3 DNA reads TGCGCCAGCAGCTTGGGGTTTGGCAAAAACATTCAGTACTTC. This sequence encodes CASSLGFGKNIQYF.